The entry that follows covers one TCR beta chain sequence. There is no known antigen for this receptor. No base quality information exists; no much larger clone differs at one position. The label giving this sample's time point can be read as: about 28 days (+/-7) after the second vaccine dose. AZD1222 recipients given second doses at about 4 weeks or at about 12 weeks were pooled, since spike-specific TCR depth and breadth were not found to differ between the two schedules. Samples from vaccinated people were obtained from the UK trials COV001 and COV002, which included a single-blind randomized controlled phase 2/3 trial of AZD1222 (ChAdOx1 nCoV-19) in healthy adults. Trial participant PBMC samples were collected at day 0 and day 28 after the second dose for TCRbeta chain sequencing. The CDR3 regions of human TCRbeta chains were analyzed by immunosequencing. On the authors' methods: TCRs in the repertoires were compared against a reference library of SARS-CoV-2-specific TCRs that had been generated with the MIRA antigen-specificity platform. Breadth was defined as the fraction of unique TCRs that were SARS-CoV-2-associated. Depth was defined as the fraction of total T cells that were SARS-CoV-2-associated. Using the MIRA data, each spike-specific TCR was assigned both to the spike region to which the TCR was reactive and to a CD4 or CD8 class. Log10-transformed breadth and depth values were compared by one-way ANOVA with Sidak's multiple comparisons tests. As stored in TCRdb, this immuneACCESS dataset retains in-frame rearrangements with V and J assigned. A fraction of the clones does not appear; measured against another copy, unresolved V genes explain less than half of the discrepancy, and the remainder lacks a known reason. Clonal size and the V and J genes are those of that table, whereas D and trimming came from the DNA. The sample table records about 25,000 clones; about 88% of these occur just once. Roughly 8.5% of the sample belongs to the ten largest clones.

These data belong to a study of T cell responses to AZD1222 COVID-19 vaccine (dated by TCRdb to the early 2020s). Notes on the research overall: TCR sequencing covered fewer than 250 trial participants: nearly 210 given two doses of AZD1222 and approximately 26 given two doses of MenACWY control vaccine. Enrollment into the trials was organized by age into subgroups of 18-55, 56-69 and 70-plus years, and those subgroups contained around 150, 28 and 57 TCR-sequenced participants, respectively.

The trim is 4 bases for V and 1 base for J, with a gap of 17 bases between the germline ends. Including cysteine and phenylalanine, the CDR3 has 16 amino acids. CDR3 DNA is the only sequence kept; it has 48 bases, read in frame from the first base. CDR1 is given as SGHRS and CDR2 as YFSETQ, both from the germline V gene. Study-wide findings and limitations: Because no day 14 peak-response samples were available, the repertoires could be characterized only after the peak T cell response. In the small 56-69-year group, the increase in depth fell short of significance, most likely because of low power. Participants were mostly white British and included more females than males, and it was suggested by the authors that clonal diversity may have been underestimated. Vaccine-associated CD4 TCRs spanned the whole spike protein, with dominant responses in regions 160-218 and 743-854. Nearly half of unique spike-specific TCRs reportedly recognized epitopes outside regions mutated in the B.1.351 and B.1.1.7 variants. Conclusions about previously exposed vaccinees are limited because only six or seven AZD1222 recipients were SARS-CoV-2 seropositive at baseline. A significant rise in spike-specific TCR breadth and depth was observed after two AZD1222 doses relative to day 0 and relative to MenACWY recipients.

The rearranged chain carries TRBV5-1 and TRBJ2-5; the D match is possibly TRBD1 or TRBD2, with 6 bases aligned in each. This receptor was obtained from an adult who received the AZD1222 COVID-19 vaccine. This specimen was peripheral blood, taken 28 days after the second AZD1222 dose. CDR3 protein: CASSGQGGGLQETQYF. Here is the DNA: TGCGCCAGCAGCGGTCAAGGTGGGGGGCTCCAAGAGACCCAGTACTTC.